These T cell receptor beta chains were read from a single sample in a study of glioma-infiltrating T cells. Via MiXCR, TCRdb re-called the multiplex PCR reads, giving one row per CDR3 protein. The table has fewer than 500,000 distinct CDR3 sequences, approximately 42% seen once. Sequencing was carried out using glioma tissue, nonneoplastic brain tissue, or PBMCs (not recorded which). Receptor source: a human donor with low-grade glioma or glioblastoma, undergoing nonglioma brain surgery, or in good health (not recorded which). CDR3s include the opening cysteine and the closing phenylalanine or tryptophan. A D gene is named only where the DNA matches it firmly.

j_call | d_call | v_call | cdr3_aa
TRBJ2-7 | - | TRBV28 | CASSRLHPGNEQYF
TRBJ2-2 | - | TRBV2 | CASSDSGWGRPTGELFF
TRBJ2-1 | TRBD2 | TRBV7-2 | CASSLPQYGGRANEQFF
TRBJ2-2 | - | TRBV27 | CASSLVGFGNTRELFF
TRBJ2-7 | - | TRBV5-1 | CASSLAQGTYEQYF
TRBJ1-5 | - | TRBV7-8 | CASSPPGMLNQPQHF
TRBJ2-5 | - | TRBV3-1 | CASSQVFTGGIQETQYF
TRBJ2-3 | TRBD1 | TRBV29-1 | CSVGKTGGFTDTQYF
TRBJ2-1 | TRBD2 | TRBV20-1 | CSARTLSGRVDEQFF
TRBJ2-3 | TRBD2 | TRBV3-1 | CASSQEYSQRERADTQYF
TRBJ1-5 | - | TRBV9 | CASSVSPGQSQHF
TRBJ2-3 | TRBD1 | TRBV20-1 | CSAREVGQGTDTQYF
TRBJ1-1 | - | TRBV10-2 | CASSLPTEGTEAFF
TRBJ2-1 | TRBD2 | TRBV10-2 | CASSDWTSNNEQFF
TRBJ2-7 | - | TRBV10-3 | CAISDSSSYEQYF
TRBJ2-7 | TRBD1 | TRBV6-1 | CASSGTGWYEQYF
TRBJ2-7 | - | TRBV6-2/TRBV6-3 | CATSRTYEQYF
TRBJ2-1 | - | TRBV10-3 | CAISESRGSNEQFF
TRBJ2-3 | TRBD2 | TRBV4-2 | CASSQDKTSGSTDTQYF
TRBJ2-7 | - | TRBV20-1 | CSAGPLEQYF
TRBJ2-2 | - | TRBV2 | CASSSTYETGELFF
TRBJ2-1 | - | TRBV24-1 | CATSERPVFSSYNEQFF
TRBJ1-1 | - | TRBV28 | CAGSSGATIMKTEAFF
TRBJ2-2 | - | TRBV29-1 | CSVEERGSNTGELFF
TRBJ2-1 | TRBD1 | TRBV28 | CASSRDRIYNEQFF
TRBJ2-1 | - | TRBV18 | CASSRLTRDYNEQFF
TRBJ2-6 | TRBD1 | TRBV27 | CASSVTGVGANVLTF
TRBJ2-1 | TRBD2 | TRBV7-2 | CASSSLAGGEYNEQFF
TRBJ2-7 | - | TRBV20-1 | CSARQPAGATYEQYF
TRBJ1-5 | - | TRBV7-2 | CASSPTVSNQPQHF
TRBJ1-1 | TRBD1 | TRBV15 | CATSRNPGQGHEAAFF
TRBJ1-5 | TRBD1 | TRBV7-6 | CASSQTGGGQPQHF
TRBJ1-1 | - | TRBV27 | CASSLNWAETEAFF
TRBJ2-7 | - | TRBV4-1 | CASSQAVSYEQYF
TRBJ1-5 | TRBD1 | TRBV24-1 | CATAGTGDQPQHF
TRBJ1-6 | TRBD1 | TRBV2 | CASSGTGQGHSPLHF
TRBJ1-5 | TRBD1 | TRBV28 | CASSALTGGFQPRHF
TRBJ2-7 | - | TRBV6-9 | CASSCLSGTYEQYF
TRBJ2-1 | TRBD2 | TRBV4-2 | CASSHGLALSEQFF
TRBJ2-4 | - | TRBV7-9 | CASSRTPVAKNIQYF
TRBJ1-6 | - | TRBV6-5 | CASSIMASPLHF